This TCR beta chain was sequenced for a study of circulating CD8 cells and anti-PD-1 response in melanoma (dated by TCRdb to 2018 to 2020). The study in broad terms: Nivolumab was given to patients intravenously at 3 mg/kg every 2 weeks. The melanoma cohort had about 13 patients, seven of whom got anti-PD-1 as first-line therapy, while the other six had previously had targeted therapy or immunotherapy. Patients with complete or partial responses were classified as responders; those with stable or progressive disease (RECIST v1.1) as non-responders. The TCR repertoire analysis was performed on approximately 11 melanoma patients, comprising 7 non-responders and 4 responders. In on-treatment samples, a biotinylated anti-human IgG4 antibody was used to detect PD-1. What the work shows at the level of the full study, not this receptor alone: Only baseline and M1 samples, drawn from a small cohort with few responders, went into the published TCR repertoire comparisons. Between subsets, repertoires were largely private, with fewer than 7% of TRB clonotypes shared at M1, and the highest sharing was seen between DPOS and TIGIT. Because tumor material was not accessible, tumor reactivity was instead assessed by peptide assays on expanded sorted subsets. The highest diversity was observed in the DNEG repertoire, similar and higher clonality was shown by the PD-1 and DPOS repertoires, and the lowest diversity was found in the TIGIT repertoires. Both treatment-naive and previously treated patients were included in the cohort, and this mixing was noted by the authors as something that could influence results. Experiments were generally performed without replicates because of limited material.

The sequencing machine was a NextSeq 500. The QIAseq Immune Repertoire RNA Library Kit, Human TCR Panel, was used to prepare TCR libraries from roughly 14 ng of total RNA. TCR libraries were sequenced on an Illumina NextSeq with a Mid Output V2 kit, and asymmetric 261x41 paired-end reads were used. Every TCR library was diluted down to 3.5 to 5 nM, then pooled, denatured and loaded at approximately 1 pM. The source study handled its data this way. The QIAGEN GeneGlobe Data Analysis Center was used to process TCR FASTQ files, and downstream analysis was done in R 3.5.2. Clonality was calculated as one minus Shannon entropy normalized by the log of the number of unique productive sequences. TRA or TRB clonotypes differing in abundance between baseline and M1 were identified within each subset by Fisher exact tests at 5% FDR. Differentially abundant clonotypes were grouped as emerging, expanding, contracting or non-expanding/contracting. Morisita's overlap index was used to measure repertoire overlap between patients. Clones were called with MiXCR by TCRdb after fastp trimmed the public reads at Q25, and only in-frame beta chains were retained. Entries are consolidated by CDR3 protein sequence, retaining the most common genes and DNA. The V and J calls were determined by TCRdb, not by the authors. The table for this sample lists roughly 1,000 distinct CDR3 sequences; 6.5% to 8% of them were counted only once. The ten most abundant clones make up more than 15% of the sample.

A BD FACSAria II cell sorter was used to sort four subsets, defined by PD-1 and/or TIGIT, from live CD3+CD8+TCRalphabeta+ cells. To characterize relevance to anti-PD-1 therapy response, circulating CD8 T cells were sorted into four subsets based on PD-1 and TIGIT expression. Both TCR alpha and TCR beta chains were sequenced from each sorted CD8 T-cell subset. Peripheral blood was drawn before the first anti-PD-1 injection and after two and four injections. PBMCs were immediately isolated by Ficoll gradient centrifugation. Until use, PBMCs were cryopreserved in liquid nitrogen in RPMI containing around 20% FCS and about 9.2% DMSO. Thawed PBMCs were stained with a viability dye and antibodies against CD3, CD8alpha, TCRalphabeta, PD-1 and TIGIT. The RNeasy Kit was used to extract total RNA, and all samples came in with a RIN above 7. This clonotype is described as medium-sized (0.01 to 0.1%). The antigen it recognizes is unknown. The sample holds no much larger clone one base away, and base qualities are not on file.

The receptor was isolated from a human donor with melanoma. This sample comprised CD8+ T cells from PBMCs, obtained at baseline or after one month of anti-PD-1 therapy (not recorded which).

The CDR3 here reads CATKWTSGFQETQYF. The DNA sequence is given as TGTGCCACCAAGTGGACTAGCGGCTTTCAAGAGACCCAGTACTTC. The rearranged chain carries TRBV28 and TRBJ2-5, with 10 bases in between that match TRBD2. The CDR3 contains 15 residues, cysteine and phenylalanine counted. CDR3 DNA is the only sequence kept; it has 45 bases, read in frame from the first base. CDR1 and CDR2 are drawn from the germline V gene: MDHEN, SYDVKM. After removal of 10 bases from V and 2 bases from J, the junction retains 10 bases not matched to a gene. Supplemented by the reference TRBV28 and TRBJ2-5 proteins around the CDR3, the complete variable domain is DVKVTQSSRYLVKRTGEKVFLECVQDMDHENMFWYRQDPGLGLRLIYFSYDVKMKEKGDIPEGYSVSREKKERFSLILESASTNQTSMYLCATKWTSGFQETQYFGPGTRLLVL.